These 15 T cell receptor beta chains were sequenced from one sample in a study of blood T cell repertoires in COVID-19. Produced via immunoSEQ multiplex PCR; TCRdb's table is partial and in-frame only. The sample includes under 200,000 clones, about 83% of them seen just once. Sequencing was performed on peripheral blood. These receptor sequences come from a man aged 35 to 55 who had recovered from COVID-19.

The rearrangement links TRBV4-1 to TRBJ2-3; 7 bases align to TRBD1. The germline gives CDR1 MGHRA, CDR2 YSYEKL. Trimming removed 3 bases from V and 2 bases from J; junction bases left unmatched: 2. CDR3 length: 14 residues. The CDR3 reads CASSHDRVTDTQYF. The CDR3, as DNA: TGCGCCAGCAGCCATGACAGGGTCACAGATACGCAGTATTTT.

This chain uses TRBV3-1 (or the pseudogene TRBV3-2) with TRBJ1-1; no reliable D call. CDR3 length: 14 amino acids. The V gene's germline CDR1 is LGHDT and CDR2 YNNKEL (reference sequence). V gave up 0 bases and J gave up 4 bases, with 9 bases separating them. The CDR3: CASSQDRGSTEAFF. CDR3 nucleotides: TGTGCCAGCAGCCAAGATCGAGGTAGCACTGAAGCTTTCTTT.

The chain is built from TRBV7-9 and TRBJ1-4; tentative D call: TRBD1 (5 bases). The V and J ends lost 5 bases and 10 bases respectively, with 14 bases between them. This CDR3 contains 13 residues. Germline V gene data show CDR1 as SEHNR and CDR2 as FQNEAQ (reference sequence). CDR3 nucleotides: TGTGCCAGCAGCAAAGAGACAGAAGGAAAACTGTTTTTT. As protein: CASSKETEGKLFF.

The V gene is TRBV10-1, the J gene TRBJ2-7; D is undetermined. With 7 bases removed from V and 2 bases from J, the gap between germline ends came to 6 bases. The CDR3 is made up of 11 amino acids. CDR1 and CDR2 (germline): WNHNN, SYGVQD (reference sequence). CDR3 in DNA: TGCGCCAGCATTTTAGCCTACGAGCAGTACTTC. Translated: CASILAYEQYF.

The genes are TRBV11-2 and TRBJ2-7; no clear D. Trimming removed 3 bases at V and 0 bases at J, with 6 bases between. CDR1 and CDR2 from the germline V gene are SGHAT and FQNNGV. CDR3 length: 13 residues. The CDR3 loop is CASSFGSSYEQYF. Written as DNA, the CDR3 is TGTGCCAGCAGCTTCGGTAGCTCCTACGAGCAGTACTTC. The full variable domain, with the rest looked up from reference TRBV11-2 and TRBJ2-7, is EAGVAQSPRYKIIEKRQSVAFWCNPISGHATLYWYQQILGQGPKLLIQFQNNGVVDDSQLPKDRFSAERLKGVDSTLKIQPAKLEDSAVYLCASSFGSSYEQYFGPGTRLTVT.

The chain uses TRBV18 and TRBJ1-1; D remains ambiguous. Germline lookup yields CDR1 KGHSH and CDR2 LQKENI. This CDR3 region has 14 residues. Trimming cost V 2 bases and J 0 bases, with 7 bases left between them. This chain's CDR3 is CASSPDIVNTEAFF. The CDR3 region has the DNA TGTGCCAGCTCACCAGACATAGTGAACACTGAAGCTTTCTTT.

This clone came up once. The gene calls are TRBV18 and TRBJ1-2; D is unclear. V was clipped by 1 base and J by 3 bases, with 6 bases between them. Germline values: CDR1 KGHSH, CDR2 LQKENI. CDR3 length: 13 residues. In DNA form, the CDR3 reads TGTGCCAGCTCACCACAGACTGACTATGGCTACACCTTC. It yields the protein CASSPQTDYGYTF. The whole variable domain, filled in from reference TRBV18 and TRBJ1-2, reads NAGVMQNPRHLVRRRGQEARLRCSPMKGHSHVYWYRQLPEEGLKFMVYLQKENIIDESGMPKERFSAEFPKEGPSILRIQQVVRGDSAAYFCASSPQTDYGYTFGSGTRLTVV.

The J gene is TRBJ2-7, the V gene TRBV6-4; perhaps TRBD2 as D (6 bases). This CDR3 is 14 amino acids long. Germline CDR1 is MRHNA and CDR2 is SNTAGT. V lost 4 bases, J lost 4 bases, and 14 bases lay in between. The CDR3 coding sequence is TGTGCCAGCAGTGTCAGCGGAGGGACGTACGAGCAGTACTTC. Residues: CASSVSGGTYEQYF.

This clone was counted between two and nine times. The chain joins TRBV6-5 to TRBJ2-7; 7 bases match TRBD1. Germline CDR1 is MNHEY and CDR2 is SVGAGI. The CDR3 has 13 residues. Trimming cost V 5 bases and J 2 bases; bases outside gene matches: 3. This CDR3 reads CASSRQGTYEQYF. The CDR3 region has the DNA TGTGCCAGCAGTCGACAGGGTACCTACGAGCAGTACTTC.

This sequence joins TRBV6-6 and TRBJ1-5; D is unresolved. Germline values: CDR1 MNHNY, CDR2 SVGAGI (reference sequence). The CDR3 is 14 residues long. Trimming pared 4 bases from V and 7 bases from J, leaving 14 bases between. The CDR3 here is CASSSSQVRQPQHF. As DNA, the CDR3 is TGTGCCAGCAGTTCAAGCCAGGTTCGGCAGCCCCAGCATTTT.

The V gene is TRBV29-1, the J gene TRBJ1-1; D is undetermined. The CDR3 contains 10 residues. CDR1 and CDR2 from the germline V gene are SQVTM and ANQGSEA. Trimming took off 6 bases at V and 3 bases at J, with 5 bases between the two ends. CDR3: CSVEDTEAFF. The CDR3 coding sequence is TGCAGCGTGGAGGACACTGAAGCTTTCTTT.

This chain links TRBV11-3 with TRBJ2-5, with 8 bases aligning to TRBD2. Germline V CDR1 and CDR2: SGHNT, YENEEA. The CDR3 is 17 residues long. V was clipped by 1 base and J by 5 bases; unmatched bases: 12. CDR3 protein: CASSLVWRLAGRETQYF. The CDR3 bases are TGTGCCAGCAGCTTAGTTTGGCGGCTAGCGGGCAGGGAGACCCAGTACTTC.

This chain uses TRBV19 with TRBJ1-5; 8 bases line up with TRBD1. From germline, CDR1 is LNHDA and CDR2 SQIVND (reference sequence). The CDR3 runs 14 residues. J gave up 5 bases and V 3 bases, and 3 bases lay outside the gene matches. The CDR3 region has the DNA TGTGCCAGTAGTATCCGGGACAGGTATCAGCCCCAGCATTTT. It specifies CASSIRDRYQPQHF.

This chain uses TRBV29-1 with TRBJ1-3; TRBD1 is a possible D gene (6 bases). This CDR3 region has 13 residues. Per the germline V gene, CDR1 is SQVTM and CDR2 is ANQGSEA. Trimming shortened V by 6 bases and J by 3 bases, and 12 bases separated the two germline ends. The CDR3 region has the DNA TGCAGCGTGACCAGGGGAATTGGAAACACCATATATTTT. This translates into CSVTRGIGNTIYF.

This clone appeared a single time. Here the CDR3 DNA reads TGTGCCAGCAGCTTAGAAGGACAGCAAAACAATGAGCAGTTCTTC. Translating it yields CASSLEGQQNNEQFF. The V gene is TRBV11-3, the J gene TRBJ2-1, with TRBD1 as a possible D gene (6 bases). The germline V gene encodes CDR1 SGHNT and CDR2 YENEEA. The CDR3 totals 15 residues. The V gene lost 0 bases and the J gene lost 5 bases, with 11 bases spanning the gap.